This T cell receptor beta chain appears in the sequencing data of a study of breast tumors, draining lymph nodes, adjacent tissues. Study observations and caveats: Luminal-like breast cancer showed significantly greater tumor-nontumor repertoire similarity than basal-like breast cancer did. That most tumor T cells come from lymph nodes remained unproven. Findings are consistent with lymph node origin and intratumoral expansion of most tumor T cells.

As regards this clonotype: Its specificity is not known. A much larger clone differs from this one at a single base, so this may be a read error.

Breast cancer patients provided tissue from their axillary draining lymph nodes. The V gene's germline CDR1 is SGHAT and CDR2 FQDESV (reference sequence). The CDR3 totals 13 residues. TCRdb reanalysed the multiplex PCR reads using MiXCR and keeps one entry per CDR3 protein. The sample lists over 200,000 distinct CDR3 sequences, around 35% occurring once. V gene TRBV11-1 combines with J gene TRBJ2-7, with D possibly being TRBD1 (6 bases). This TCR was recovered from a female donor with breast cancer. Some clones in this sample may be carry-over from other donors' samples. The sequenced sample consisted of axillary lymph node tissue. For the CDR3, the DNA is TGTGCCAACAGCTCCGGGACACATTACGAGCAGTACTTC. Translated: CANSSGTHYEQYF.